This T cell receptor (beta chain) was recovered during a study of control samples from healthy donors and cancer patients. Germline V gene sequence: CDR1 MGHDK, CDR2 SYGVNS. The CDR3 runs to 12 residues. Trimming left V 4 bases short and J 5 bases short, with 7 bases between. Some clones are missing from TCRdb's copy, which holds only in-frame ones; the method was immunoSEQ multiplex PCR. The sample lists 190,000 or so clones, approximately 92% seen once, with roughly 1.5% in the top ten. J is TRBJ2-3 and V is TRBV25-1, with D hard to call. The sequenced sample was blood. The sequence was collected from a man between 18 and 35 years old in good health. CDR3 in amino acids: CASSVGLDTQYF. CDR3 coding DNA: TGTGCCAGCAGTGTCGGCCTAGATACGCAGTATTTT.